This T cell receptor beta chain was identified in a study of spatial heterogeneity in lung cancer. Time point: sample taken at primary tumor resection. Unsorted whole RNA of tumor, nontumor lung or frozen PBMC was sequenced. TCRdb reprocessed the 5' RACE reads via MiXCR and lists one record per CDR3 protein. Of more than 10,000 distinct CDR3 sequences listed, 14% are singletons. This receptor was identified in a male donor with early-stage non-small cell lung cancer. Sample: PBMCs, taken at surgery.

CDR3 nucleotides: TGTGCCAGCAGCTTAGACGGGGGCACTGAAGCTTTCTTT. Translated, it gives CASSLDGGTEAFF. This sequence joins TRBV7-9 and TRBJ1-1; D might be TRBD1 (5 bases). The germline gives CDR1 SEHNR, CDR2 FQNEAQ (reference sequence). CDR3 size: 13 residues. The ends were cut back, 1 base at V and 4 bases at J, with 7 bases in the middle. The full variable domain, in which reference TRBV7-9 and TRBJ1-1 provide the parts outside the CDR3, is DTGVSQNPRHKITKRGQNVTFRCDPISEHNRLYWYRQTLGQGPEFLTYFQNEAQLEKSRLLSDRFSAERPKGSFSTLEIQRTEQGDSAMYLCASSLDGGTEAFFGQGTRLTVV.